The rows below give T cell receptor beta chains drawn from one sample of a study of cytotoxic CD8 clonotypes in ibrutinib-treated CLL. TCRdb's table, derived via immunoSEQ multiplex PCR, lists solely in-frame clones and lacks some. The data hold approximately 84,000 clones, with about 82% observed a single time. The specimen was PBMCs, collected before ibrutinib treatment. These receptors all come from a human donor with chronic lymphocytic leukemia. The CDR3 runs from the conserved cysteine through the conserved F or W. Fields, in order: D gene, clone size, J gene, V gene, CDR3 protein, CDR3 DNA. The D gene is left open where the match is weak. Size is stated for part of the rows, as once, few or many counts, or as a class when the clone is expanded.

d_gene: TRBD1
abundance: -
j_gene: TRBJ1-1
v_gene: TRBV7-9
CDR3aa: CASSAQGSTEAFF
CDR3nt: TGTGCCAGCAGCGCACAGGGGTCCACTGAAGCTTTCTTT

d_gene: -
abundance: -
j_gene: TRBJ1-1
v_gene: TRBV10-1
CDR3aa: CASSENQGQAFF
CDR3nt: TGCGCCAGCAGTGAGAACCAGGGTCAAGCTTTCTTT

d_gene: TRBD2
abundance: once
j_gene: TRBJ2-1
v_gene: TRBV5-4
CDR3aa: CASSQGTSGDNEQFF
CDR3nt: TGTGCCAGCAGCCAAGGGACTAGCGGCGACAATGAGCAGTTCTTC

d_gene: -
abundance: few
j_gene: TRBJ1-4
v_gene: TRBV18
CDR3aa: CASSPRRDIATNEKLFF
CDR3nt: TGTGCCAGCTCACCACGCCGGGACATTGCAACTAATGAAAAACTGTTTTTT

d_gene: -
abundance: -
j_gene: TRBJ1-2
v_gene: TRBV9
CDR3aa: CASSPEGVSNYGYTF
CDR3nt: TGTGCCAGCAGCCCAGAGGGGGTGTCTAACTATGGCTACACCTTC

d_gene: -
abundance: -
j_gene: TRBJ2-1
v_gene: TRBV2
CDR3aa: CASRKWNEQFF
CDR3nt: TGTGCCAGCAGGAAGTGGAATGAGCAGTTCTTC

d_gene: -
abundance: -
j_gene: TRBJ2-5
v_gene: TRBV7-8
CDR3aa: CASSLFQETQYF
CDR3nt: TGTGCCAGCAGCTTATTTCAGGAGACCCAGTACTTC

d_gene: -
abundance: -
j_gene: TRBJ1-3
v_gene: TRBV6-1
CDR3aa: CASSNRDSGNTIYF
CDR3nt: TGTGCCAGCAGTAACAGGGACTCTGGAAACACCATATATTTT

d_gene: -
abundance: -
j_gene: TRBJ2-1
v_gene: TRBV12-5
CDR3aa: CASGLGGSSYNEQFF
CDR3nt: TGTGCTAGTGGACTGGGGGGAAGCTCCTACAATGAGCAGTTCTTC

d_gene: -
abundance: -
j_gene: TRBJ2-2
v_gene: TRBV11-3
CDR3aa: CASSLLPGIDTGELFF
CDR3nt: TGTGCCAGCAGCTTACTCCCAGGGATCGACACCGGGGAGCTGTTTTTT

d_gene: TRBD1
abundance: few
j_gene: TRBJ2-7
v_gene: TRBV4-2
CDR3aa: CASSQEGQGRYEQYF
CDR3nt: TGTGCCAGCAGCCAAGAGGGACAGGGGAGATACGAGCAGTACTTC

d_gene: -
abundance: -
j_gene: TRBJ2-7
v_gene: TRBV11-3
CDR3aa: CASSLRGPSVAYEQYF
CDR3nt: TGTGCCAGCAGCCTCAGGGGTCCCTCGGTGGCCTACGAGCAGTACTTC

d_gene: -
abundance: -
j_gene: TRBJ2-4
v_gene: TRBV29-1
CDR3aa: CSVRTNQRAKNIQYF
CDR3nt: TGCAGCGTGCGAACTAATCAGCGGGCCAAAAACATTCAGTACTTC

d_gene: -
abundance: -
j_gene: TRBJ1-2
v_gene: TRBV28
CDR3aa: CASNRNYGYTF
CDR3nt: TGTGCCAGCAACCGAAACTATGGCTACACCTTC

d_gene: -
abundance: -
j_gene: TRBJ2-1
v_gene: TRBV10-3
CDR3aa: CAISEQGEDEQFF
CDR3nt: TGTGCCATCAGTGAGCAAGGGGAGGATGAGCAGTTCTTC

d_gene: -
abundance: -
j_gene: TRBJ2-2
v_gene: TRBV19
CDR3aa: CATSRVTNTGELFF
CDR3nt: TGTGCCACCAGTAGGGTCACCAACACCGGGGAGCTGTTTTTT

d_gene: TRBD1
abundance: once
j_gene: TRBJ2-2
v_gene: TRBV5-4
CDR3aa: CASSTRQGNTGELFF
CDR3nt: TGTGCCAGCAGCACAAGACAGGGGAACACCGGGGAGCTGTTTTTT

d_gene: -
abundance: -
j_gene: TRBJ1-4
v_gene: TRBV6-1
CDR3aa: CASRTRTTNEKLFF
CDR3nt: TGTGCCAGCAGAACGAGGACAACTAATGAAAAACTGTTTTTT

d_gene: TRBD2
abundance: -
j_gene: TRBJ2-7
v_gene: TRBV5-8
CDR3aa: CASSSRLAEDYEQYF
CDR3nt: TGTGCCAGCAGCTCAAGACTAGCGGAGGACTACGAGCAGTACTTC

d_gene: -
abundance: once
j_gene: TRBJ1-3
v_gene: TRBV19
CDR3aa: CAKRGQGNTIYF
CDR3nt: TGTGCCAAAAGGGGCCAGGGAAACACCATATATTTT

d_gene: -
abundance: -
j_gene: TRBJ2-1
v_gene: TRBV6-5
CDR3aa: CASSIGTDSYNEQFF
CDR3nt: TGTGCCAGCAGCATCGGGACGGACTCCTACAATGAGCAGTTCTTC

d_gene: -
abundance: -
j_gene: TRBJ2-5
v_gene: TRBV4-1
CDR3aa: CASSRGTVEETQYF
CDR3nt: TGCGCCAGCAGCCGAGGGACCGTAGAAGAGACCCAGTACTTC

d_gene: TRBD2
abundance: few
j_gene: TRBJ2-1
v_gene: TRBV9
CDR3aa: CASSATSAHETRQFF
CDR3nt: TGTGCCAGCAGCGCGACTAGCGCTCATGAGACAAGGCAGTTCTTC

d_gene: -
abundance: -
j_gene: TRBJ1-1
v_gene: TRBV7-9
CDR3aa: CASSFGAGEAFF
CDR3nt: TGTGCCAGCAGCTTTGGTGCGGGTGAAGCTTTCTTT

d_gene: -
abundance: -
j_gene: TRBJ1-5
v_gene: TRBV4-1
CDR3aa: CASSQFEAHGQPQHF
CDR3nt: TGCGCCAGCAGCCAGTTTGAAGCTCATGGTCAGCCCCAGCATTTT

d_gene: -
abundance: -
j_gene: TRBJ2-1
v_gene: TRBV7-9
CDR3aa: CASSPGGEDYNEQFF
CDR3nt: TGTGCCAGCAGCCCCGGGGGAGAGGACTACAATGAGCAGTTCTTC

d_gene: -
abundance: -
j_gene: TRBJ2-3
v_gene: TRBV29-1
CDR3aa: CSVNIGPGRSTDTQYF
CDR3nt: TGCAGCGTTAATATCGGGCCAGGCAGAAGTACAGATACGCAGTATTTT

d_gene: TRBD1
abundance: few
j_gene: TRBJ2-2
v_gene: TRBV7-6
CDR3aa: CASSATGGIGELFF
CDR3nt: TGTGCCAGCAGCGCGACAGGGGGCATCGGGGAGCTGTTTTTT

d_gene: TRBD2
abundance: -
j_gene: TRBJ2-3
v_gene: TRBV5-1
CDR3aa: CASSVVSGSFTDTQYF
CDR3nt: TGCGCCAGCAGCGTGGTGAGCGGGAGTTTCACAGATACGCAGTATTTT

d_gene: TRBD2
abundance: once
j_gene: TRBJ2-7
v_gene: TRBV28
CDR3aa: CASSQASGHSTYEQYF
CDR3nt: TGTGCCAGCAGTCAAGCTAGCGGGCACTCAACCTACGAGCAGTACTTC

d_gene: -
abundance: few
j_gene: TRBJ2-7
v_gene: TRBV27
CDR3aa: CASSLLRPERSYEQYF
CDR3nt: TGTGCCAGCAGTTTATTAAGGCCCGAGCGGTCCTACGAGCAGTACTTC

d_gene: TRBD2
abundance: -
j_gene: TRBJ2-4
v_gene: TRBV2
CDR3aa: CAASPGREDTKNIQYF
CDR3nt: TGTGCCGCCTCCCCGGGGCGGGAGGACACCAAAAACATTCAGTACTTC

d_gene: -
abundance: -
j_gene: TRBJ2-2
v_gene: TRBV11-2
CDR3aa: CASSLVRQNTGELFF
CDR3nt: TGTGCCAGCAGCTTAGTTCGGCAGAACACCGGGGAGCTGTTTTTT